This T cell receptor beta chain was obtained from a study of T cell changes during pregnancy in multiple sclerosis. The CDR3 is 13 residues long. With 2 bases removed from V and 2 bases from J, the gap between germline ends came to 7 bases. Germline CDR1 reads SGHTA; CDR2 reads FQGNSA. Method: immunoSEQ multiplex PCR; TCRdb's copy keeps in-frame clones and lacks some. This sample has around 36,000 clones; around 90% occur once, and the top ten carry about 0.45%. J is TRBJ2-7 and V is TRBV7-2; D possibly corresponds to TRBD2 (5 bases). The clonotype originates from a female donor with multiple sclerosis, enrolled in a pregnancy study. Here the sequenced sample was CD4+ T cells from peripheral blood mononuclear cells, taken in the third trimester of pregnancy. The CDR3 sequence: CASSLPTTYEQYF. The CDR3 DNA reads TGTGCCAGCAGCTTACCGACTACCTACGAGCAGTACTTC.